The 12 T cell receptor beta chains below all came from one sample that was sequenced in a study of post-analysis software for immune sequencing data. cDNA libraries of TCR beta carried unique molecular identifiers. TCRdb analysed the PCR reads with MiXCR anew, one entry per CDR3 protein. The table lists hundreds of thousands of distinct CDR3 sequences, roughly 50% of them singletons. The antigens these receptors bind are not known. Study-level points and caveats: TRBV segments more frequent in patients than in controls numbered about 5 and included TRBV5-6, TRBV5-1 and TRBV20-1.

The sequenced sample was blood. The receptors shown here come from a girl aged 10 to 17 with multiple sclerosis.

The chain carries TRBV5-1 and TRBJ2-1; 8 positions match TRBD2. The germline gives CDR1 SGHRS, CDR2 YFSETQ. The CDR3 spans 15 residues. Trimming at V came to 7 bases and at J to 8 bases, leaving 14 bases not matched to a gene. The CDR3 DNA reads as TGCGCCAGCTCCATTAGCGGGATAGGAAGCGATGAGCAGTTCTTC. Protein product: CASSISGIGSDEQFF.

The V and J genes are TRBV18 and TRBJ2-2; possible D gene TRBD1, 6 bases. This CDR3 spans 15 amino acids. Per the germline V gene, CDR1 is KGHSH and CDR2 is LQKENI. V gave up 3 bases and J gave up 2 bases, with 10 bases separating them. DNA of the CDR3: TGTGCCAGCTCACCGACAGGTCGCAACACCGGGGAGCTGTTTTTT. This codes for CASSPTGRNTGELFF.

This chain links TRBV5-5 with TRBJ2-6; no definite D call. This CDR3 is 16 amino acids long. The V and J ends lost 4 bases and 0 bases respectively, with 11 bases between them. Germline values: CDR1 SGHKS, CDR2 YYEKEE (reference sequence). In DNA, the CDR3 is TGTGCCAGCAGCCCCCCCCCAAACTCTGGGGCCAACGTCCTGACTTTC. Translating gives CASSPPPNSGANVLTF.

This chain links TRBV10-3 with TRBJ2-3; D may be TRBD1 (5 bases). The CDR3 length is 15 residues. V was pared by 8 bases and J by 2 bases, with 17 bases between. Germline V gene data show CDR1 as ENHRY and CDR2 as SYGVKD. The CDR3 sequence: CAISVGAGSTDTQYF. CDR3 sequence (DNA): TGTGCCATCTCGGTGGGTGCAGGGTCCACAGATACGCAGTATTTT.

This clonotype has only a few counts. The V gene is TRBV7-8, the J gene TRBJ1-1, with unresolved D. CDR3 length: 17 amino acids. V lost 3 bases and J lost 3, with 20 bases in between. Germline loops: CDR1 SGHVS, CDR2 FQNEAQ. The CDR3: CASSFPAGIGYHTEAFF. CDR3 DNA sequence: TGTGCCAGCAGCTTCCCCGCCGGGATAGGGTATCACACTGAAGCTTTCTTT. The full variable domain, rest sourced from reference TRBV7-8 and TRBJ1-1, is GAGVSQSPRYKVAKRGQDVALRCDPISGHVSLFWYQQALGQGPEFLTYFQNEAQLDKSGLPSDRFFAERPEGSVSTLKIQRTQQEDSAVYLCASSFPAGIGYHTEAFFGQGTRLTVV.

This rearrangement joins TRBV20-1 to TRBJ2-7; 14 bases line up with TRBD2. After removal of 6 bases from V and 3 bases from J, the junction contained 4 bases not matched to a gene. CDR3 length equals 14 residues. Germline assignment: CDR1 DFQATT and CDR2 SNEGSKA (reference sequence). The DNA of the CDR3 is TGCAGTGCGGCGGGACTAGCGGGGGACTACGAGCAGTACTTC. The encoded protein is CSAAGLAGDYEQYF.

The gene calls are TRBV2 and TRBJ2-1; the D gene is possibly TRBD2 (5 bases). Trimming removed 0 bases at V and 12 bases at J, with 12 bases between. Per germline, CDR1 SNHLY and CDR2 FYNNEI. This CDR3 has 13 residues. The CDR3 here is CASSEATHGMQFF. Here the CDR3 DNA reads TGTGCCAGCAGTGAAGCCACCCACGGGATGCAGTTCTTC.

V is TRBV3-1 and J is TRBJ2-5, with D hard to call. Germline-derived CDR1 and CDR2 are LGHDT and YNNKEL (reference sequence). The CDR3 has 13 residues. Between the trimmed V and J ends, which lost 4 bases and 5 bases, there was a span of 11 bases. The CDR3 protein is CASSPFVAETQYF. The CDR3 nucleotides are TGTGCCAGCAGCCCATTTGTCGCGGAGACCCAGTACTTC.

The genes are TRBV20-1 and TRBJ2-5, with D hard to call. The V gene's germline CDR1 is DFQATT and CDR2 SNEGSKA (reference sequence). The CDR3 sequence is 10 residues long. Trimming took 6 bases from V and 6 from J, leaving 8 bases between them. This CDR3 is CSASSKTQYF. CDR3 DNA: TGCAGTGCCAGTTCCAAGACCCAGTACTTC.

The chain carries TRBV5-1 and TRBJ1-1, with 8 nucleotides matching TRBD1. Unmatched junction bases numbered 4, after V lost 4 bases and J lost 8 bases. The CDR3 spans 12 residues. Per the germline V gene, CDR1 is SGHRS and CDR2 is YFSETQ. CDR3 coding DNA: TGCGCCAGCAGCCGGGACAGGCAAGAAGCTTTCTTT. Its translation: CASSRDRQEAFF.

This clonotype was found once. The CDR3 DNA reads TGTGCCTGTGCCGCGGGGGTGGAACGAGTGCAGTACTTC. This encodes CACAAGVERVQYF. The gene calls are TRBV18 and TRBJ2-7, with 7 positions matching TRBD2. J gave up 9 bases and V 11 bases, and 16 bases lay outside the gene matches. The CDR3 is 13 amino acids. Germline CDR1 reads KGHSH; CDR2 reads LQKENI.

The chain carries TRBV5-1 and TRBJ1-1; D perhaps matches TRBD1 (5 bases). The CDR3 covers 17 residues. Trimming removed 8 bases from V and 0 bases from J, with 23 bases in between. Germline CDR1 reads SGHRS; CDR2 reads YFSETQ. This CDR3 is CASKFDGTRGMNTEAFF. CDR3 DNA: TGCGCCAGTAAATTCGACGGGACTAGGGGAATGAACACTGAAGCTTTCTTT. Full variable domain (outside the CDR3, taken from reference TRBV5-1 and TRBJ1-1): KAGVTQTPRYLIKTRGQQVTLSCSPISGHRSVSWYQQTPGQGLQFLFEYFSETQRNKGNFPGRFSGRQFSNSRSEMNVSTLELGDSALYLCASKFDGTRGMNTEAFFGQGTRLTVV.